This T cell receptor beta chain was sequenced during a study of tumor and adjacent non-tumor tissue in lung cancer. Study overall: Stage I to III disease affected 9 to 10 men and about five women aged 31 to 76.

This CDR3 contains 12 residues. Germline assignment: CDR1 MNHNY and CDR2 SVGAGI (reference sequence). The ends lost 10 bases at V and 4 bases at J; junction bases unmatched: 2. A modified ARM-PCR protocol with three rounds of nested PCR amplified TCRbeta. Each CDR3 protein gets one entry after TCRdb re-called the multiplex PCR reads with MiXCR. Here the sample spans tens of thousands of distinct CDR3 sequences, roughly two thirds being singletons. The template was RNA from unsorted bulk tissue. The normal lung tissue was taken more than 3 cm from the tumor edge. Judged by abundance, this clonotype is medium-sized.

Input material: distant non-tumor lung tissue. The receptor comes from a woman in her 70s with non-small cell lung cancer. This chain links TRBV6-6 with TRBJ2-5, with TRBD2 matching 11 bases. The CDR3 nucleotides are TGTGCCACCGGACTAGCGGGAGAGACCCAGTACTTC. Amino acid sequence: CATGLAGETQYF.